This TCR beta chain came from a study of cytomegalovirus exposure and HLA in healthy donors. General study findings and limits: The study labeled fewer than 200 TCR beta chains cytomegalovirus-associated. The sole available immune exposure information was CMV serostatus.

There are a few counts of this clone. Its antigen is currently unknown. Donors showed nominal health when sampled, although they likely had unrecorded immune exposures. The germline V gene encodes CDR1 MNHEY and CDR2 SMNVEV (reference sequence). This CDR3 region has 13 residues. The PCR contained 60 Vbeta and 13 Jbeta primers. Clones were sequenced by immunoSEQ multiplex PCR, and TCRdb holds only the in-frame ones, with some missing. The table records some 150,000 clones, roughly four fifths of them present only once. Sequenced sample: PBMCs. The rearrangement links TRBV27 to TRBJ2-5; TRBD2 agrees at 8 bases. TRBJ2-7 explains the end of the DNA better; the J call may be wrong. This TCR was recovered from a man between 40 and 49 years old in good health and CMV-seropositive. CDR3 protein: CASHPGGAYEQYF. CDR3 coding DNA: TGTGCCAGCCACCCCGGGGGGGCGTACGAGCAGTACTTC.